This TCR beta chain was sequenced for a study of graft-versus-host responses after intestinal transplantation. The study, taken as a whole, reports: Early post-transplant HvG declines tracked with peak circulating GvH clone levels.

Investigators treated the graft tissue so that it released intraepithelial and lamina propria lymphocytes. The CDR3 runs to 14 residues. CDR1 and CDR2 from the germline V gene are SGHNT and YYREEE (reference sequence). Trimming cost V 0 bases and J 3 bases, with 6 bases left between them. Clones were read by immunoSEQ multiplex PCR, and TCRdb kept only the in-frame ones, dropping some. This sample has about 9,600 clones, with about 88% found just once. Regarding this clone: Its antigen is undetermined.

V usage is TRBV5-4 and J usage is TRBJ1-4; unclear D gene. The receptor's source is a human patient who received an intestinal transplant, so some T cells may come from the graft donor. The sample consisted of ileum tissue, taken roughly 710 days after intestinal transplantation. CDR3: CASSLGSSNEKLFF. DNA for the CDR3: TGTGCCAGCAGCTTGGGCAGCTCTAATGAAAAACTGTTTTTT.